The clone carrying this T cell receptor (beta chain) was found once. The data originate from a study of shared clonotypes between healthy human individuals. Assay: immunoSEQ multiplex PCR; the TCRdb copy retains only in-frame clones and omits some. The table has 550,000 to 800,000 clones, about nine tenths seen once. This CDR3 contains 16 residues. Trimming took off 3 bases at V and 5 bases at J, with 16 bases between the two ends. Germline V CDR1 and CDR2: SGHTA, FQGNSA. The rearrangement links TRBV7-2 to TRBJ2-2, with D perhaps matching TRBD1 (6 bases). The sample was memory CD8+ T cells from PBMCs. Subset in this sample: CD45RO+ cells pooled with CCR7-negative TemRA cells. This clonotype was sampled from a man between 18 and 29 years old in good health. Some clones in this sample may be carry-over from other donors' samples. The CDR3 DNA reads TGTGCCAGCAGCTTTGCCGGGCAGGGGCGAACCGGGGAGCTGTTTTTT. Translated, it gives CASSFAGQGRTGELFF.